The rows below give T cell receptor beta chains drawn from one sample of a study of cytomegalovirus exposure and HLA in healthy donors. Clones were read by immunoSEQ multiplex PCR, and TCRdb kept only the in-frame ones, dropping some. In the table there are 250,000 to 400,000 clones, around 90% of which are singletons. Specimen: PBMCs. The receptors shown here come from a man between 25 and 39 years old in good health and CMV-seronegative. Each CDR3 is given with its conserved first and last residue. The D gene is left open where the match is weak. Clone size, where shown, is once, few, many, or a class for clones that have expanded.

cdr3_nt,cdr3_aa,j_call,v_call,cdr3_length,d_call,clone_size
TGTGCCAGCACTAGTGGCGCCTACGAGCAGTACTTC,CASTSGAYEQYF,TRBJ2-7,TRBV27,12,.,.
TGTGCCAGCAGTCCCGGGGGGGCCGACAATCAGCCCCAGCATTTT,CASSPGGADNQPQHF,TRBJ1-5,TRBV6-1,15,.,.
TGTGCCAGCAGCGCACCCCGGGACACCTCCTACGAGCAGTACTTC,CASSAPRDTSYEQYF,TRBJ2-7,TRBV6-6,15,.,.
TGTGCCAGCAATAGAAAAAATGAGCAGTTCTTC,CASNRKNEQFF,TRBJ2-1,TRBV6-1,11,.,.
TGCGCCAGCAGCCAAGAGACAGTCTCTGGAAACACCATATATTTT,CASSQETVSGNTIYF,TRBJ1-3,TRBV4-1,15,.,.
TGTGCCAGCAGGCGAGGGGACTACTCTGGAAACACCATATATTTT,CASRRGDYSGNTIYF,TRBJ1-3,TRBV2,15,.,.
TGTGCCAGCAGCACGGACAGGGGGTTGCCGCCCCTCCACTTT,CASSTDRGLPPLHF,TRBJ1-6,TRBV5-4,14,TRBD1,.
TGTGCCAGCAGTTTCGGACAGGGGGGAGGTGAAAAACTGTTTTTT,CASSFGQGGGEKLFF,TRBJ1-4,TRBV27,15,TRBD1,once
TGTGCCAGCAGCGCCCGAGACACCGGGGAGCTGTTTTTT,CASSARDTGELFF,TRBJ2-2,TRBV9,13,.,once
TGTGCCTGGAGTAGGCAGGCGCAGGGGAAACTGTTTTTT,CAWSRQAQGKLFF,TRBJ1-4,TRBV30,13,.,.
TGCGCCAGCAGCCAAGACGGGACAGTCCAAGAGACCCAGTACTTC,CASSQDGTVQETQYF,TRBJ2-5,TRBV4-3,15,TRBD1,once
TGTGCCAGCAGCTTAGGGGTAGGGGCGAACACCGGGGAGCTGTTTTTT,CASSLGVGANTGELFF,TRBJ2-2,TRBV7-2,16,.,few
TGTGCCAGCAGCTTAGCGCAGGGTGGATATGAGCAGTTCTTC,CASSLAQGGYEQFF,TRBJ2-1,TRBV7-9,14,.,.
TGTGCCAGCAGCACACGCTCAGAGCAGTTCTTC,CASSTRSEQFF,TRBJ2-1,TRBV9,11,.,once
TGTGCCAGCAGCCGATTAGCACAGGGCCCCTACGAGCAGTACTTC,CASSRLAQGPYEQYF,TRBJ2-7,TRBV5-6,15,.,.
TGTGCCAGCTCACCCACGGGGGGTGGCACAGATACGCAGTATTTT,CASSPTGGGTDTQYF,TRBJ2-3,TRBV18,15,TRBD2,.
TGTGCCAGTAGGTGGGCGGACAGGGTCAACACTGAAGCTTTCTTT,CASRWADRVNTEAFF,TRBJ1-1,TRBV6-1,15,TRBD1,.
TGTGCCAGTAGTATCGGGACTAGCGGGGTAAAGACCCAGTACTTC,CASSIGTSGVKTQYF,TRBJ2-5,TRBV19,15,TRBD2,once
TGTGCCAGCAGCTTGACAGGGGATAATTCACCCCTCCACTTT,CASSLTGDNSPLHF,TRBJ1-6,TRBV5-4,14,TRBD1,.
TGCGCCAGCAGCTTAGAAGGGGTCGGGTCTGGAAACACCATATATTTT,CASSLEGVGSGNTIYF,TRBJ1-3,TRBV5-1,16,.,.
TGCGCCAGCAGCCCAGGGGAATCCTTGAACGAGCAGTACTTC,CASSPGESLNEQYF,TRBJ2-7,TRBV5-1,14,.,once
TGCGCCAGCAGCCAAGGGGTGGGGACTAGCGGGGGTCGAACCGGGGAGCTGTTTTTT,CASSQGVGTSGGRTGELFF,TRBJ2-2,TRBV4-1,19,TRBD2,once
TGTGCCAGCAGATCGACAGGGGCCTCGAAAAAACTGTTTTTT,CASRSTGASKKLFF,TRBJ1-4,TRBV7-9,14,TRBD1,.
TGTGCCAGCAGCGGACAGGGGGCCGCTAGTAAAGCTTTCTTT,CASSGQGAASKAFF,TRBJ1-1,TRBV2,14,TRBD1,.
TGTGCCAGCAGCTCGGTGAGCTCCTATAATTCACCCCTCCACTTT,CASSSVSSYNSPLHF,TRBJ1-6,TRBV7-2,15,.,.
TGTGCCAGCAGTTTTCAGGGGGCAGGGCAGCCCCAGCATTTT,CASSFQGAGQPQHF,TRBJ1-5,TRBV27,14,TRBD1,.